This T cell receptor beta chain was identified during a study of identical twins. Study outcomes and limitations: In cord blood, abundant beta clonotypes had fewer insertions; memory showed no trend.

TCRdb reprocessed the 5' RACE reads via MiXCR and lists one record per CDR3 protein. The sample lists 500,000 to 600,000 distinct CDR3 sequences; less than 25% were seen once. Germline V gene sequence: CDR1 WNHNN, CDR2 SYGVQD (reference sequence). CDR3 length equals 14 residues. The V and J ends lost 3 bases and 5 bases respectively, with 14 bases between them. This clonotype was counted ten times or more. Its antigen remains unidentified. These records were also assigned to another study, of T cells expressing NK-cell markers. This second study notes: Repertoire data for TCR beta were derived from sorted T cells (CD3+CD56+NKG2C+, CD3+CD56+NKG2C- and CD3+CD56-NKG2C+). In the group of eight sequenced donors, seven were HCMV-seropositive and one was seronegative.

The chain has TRBV10-1 and TRBJ2-7; D not certain. The TCR sequence derives from a young woman in good health. The sample comprised CD4+ T cells sorted from blood. CDR3 sequence reads: CASSDGRKTDEQYF. The DNA of the CDR3 is TGCGCCAGCAGTGATGGGCGGAAGACCGACGAGCAGTACTTC.